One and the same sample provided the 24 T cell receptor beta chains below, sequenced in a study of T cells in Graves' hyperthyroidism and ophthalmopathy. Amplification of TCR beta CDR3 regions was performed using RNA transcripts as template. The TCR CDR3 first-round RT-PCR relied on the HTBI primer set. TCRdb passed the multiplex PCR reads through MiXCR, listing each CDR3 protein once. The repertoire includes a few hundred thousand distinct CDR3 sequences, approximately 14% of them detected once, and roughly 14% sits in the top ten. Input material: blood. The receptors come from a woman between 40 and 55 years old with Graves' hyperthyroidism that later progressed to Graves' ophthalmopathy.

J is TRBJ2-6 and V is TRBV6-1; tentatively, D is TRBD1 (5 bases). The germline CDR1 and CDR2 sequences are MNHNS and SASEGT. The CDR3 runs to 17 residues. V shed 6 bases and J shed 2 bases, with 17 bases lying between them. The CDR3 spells CASSRRVGRTGANVLTF. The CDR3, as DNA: TGTGCCAGCAGCCGACGGGTGGGGCGAACTGGGGCCAACGTCCTGACTTTC.

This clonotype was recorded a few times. The chain's CDR3 is CASSSPGQGAFF. In DNA, the CDR3 is TGTGCCAGCAGCTCACCGGGACAGGGCGCTTTCTTT. The chain links TRBV7-9 to TRBJ1-1, with 9 bases that match TRBD1. The V gene's germline CDR1 is SEHNR and CDR2 FQNEAQ (reference sequence). The CDR3 extends over 12 amino acids. J was trimmed by 11 bases and V by 4 bases; bases with no gene match: 5.

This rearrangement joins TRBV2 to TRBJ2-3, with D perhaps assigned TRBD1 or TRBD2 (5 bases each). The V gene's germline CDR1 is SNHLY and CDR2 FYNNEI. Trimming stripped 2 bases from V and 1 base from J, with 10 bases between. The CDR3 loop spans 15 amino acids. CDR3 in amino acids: CASSETGTGTDTQYF. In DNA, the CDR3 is TGTGCCAGCAGTGAAACTGGGACGGGCACAGATACGCAGTATTTT.

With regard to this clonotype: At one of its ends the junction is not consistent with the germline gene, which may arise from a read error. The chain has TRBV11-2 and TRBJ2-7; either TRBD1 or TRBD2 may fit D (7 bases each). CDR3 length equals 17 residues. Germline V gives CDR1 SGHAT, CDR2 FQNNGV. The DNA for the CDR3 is TGTGCCAGCAGCTTAGCAGGGGGGGCAGCGAGTTCCTACGAGCATTACTTC. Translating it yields CASSLAGGAASSYEHYF. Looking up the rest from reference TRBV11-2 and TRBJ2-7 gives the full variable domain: EAGVAQSPRYKIIEKRQSVAFWCNPISGHATLYWYQQILGQGPKLLIQFQNNGVVDDSQLPKDRFSAERLKGVDSTLKIQPAKLEDSAVYLCASSLAGGAASSYEHYFGPGTRLTVT.

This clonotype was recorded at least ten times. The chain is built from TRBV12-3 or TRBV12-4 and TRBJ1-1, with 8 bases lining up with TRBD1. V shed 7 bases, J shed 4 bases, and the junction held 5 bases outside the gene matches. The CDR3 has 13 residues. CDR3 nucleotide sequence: TGTGCCAGCAAATCAGGACAGGGCACTGAAGCTTTCTTT. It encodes CASKSGQGTEAFF.

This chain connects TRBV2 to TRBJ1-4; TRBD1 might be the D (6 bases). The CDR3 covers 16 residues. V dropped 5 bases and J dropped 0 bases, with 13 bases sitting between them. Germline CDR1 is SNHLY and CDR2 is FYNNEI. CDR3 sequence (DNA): TGTGCCAGCAGTCCAGACAGGCTCGCAACTAATGAAAAACTGTTTTTT. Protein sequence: CASSPDRLATNEKLFF.

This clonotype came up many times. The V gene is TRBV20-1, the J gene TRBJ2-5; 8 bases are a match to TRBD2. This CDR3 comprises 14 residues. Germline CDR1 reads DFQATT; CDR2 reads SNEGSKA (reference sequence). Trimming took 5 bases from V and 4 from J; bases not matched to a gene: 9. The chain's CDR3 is CSAVGGLARETQYF. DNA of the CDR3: TGCAGTGCTGTCGGCGGACTAGCCCGAGAGACCCAGTACTTC.

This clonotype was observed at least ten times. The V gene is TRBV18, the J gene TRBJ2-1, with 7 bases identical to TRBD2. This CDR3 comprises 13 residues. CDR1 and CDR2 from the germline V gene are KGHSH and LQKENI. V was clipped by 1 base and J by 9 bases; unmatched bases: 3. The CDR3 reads CASSPRGGAEQFF. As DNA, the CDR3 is TGTGCCAGCTCACCACGGGGGGGTGCTGAGCAGTTCTTC. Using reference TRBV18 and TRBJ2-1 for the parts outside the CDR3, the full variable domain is NAGVMQNPRHLVRRRGQEARLRCSPMKGHSHVYWYRQLPEEGLKFMVYLQKENIIDESGMPKERFSAEFPKEGPSILRIQQVVRGDSAAYFCASSPRGGAEQFFGPGTRLTVL.

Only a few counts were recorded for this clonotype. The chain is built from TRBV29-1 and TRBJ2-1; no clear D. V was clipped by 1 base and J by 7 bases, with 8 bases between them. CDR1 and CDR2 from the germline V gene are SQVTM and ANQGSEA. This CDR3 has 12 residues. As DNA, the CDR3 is TGCAGCGTTGAAGTGTACCGAAATGAGCAGTTCTTC. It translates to CSVEVYRNEQFF.

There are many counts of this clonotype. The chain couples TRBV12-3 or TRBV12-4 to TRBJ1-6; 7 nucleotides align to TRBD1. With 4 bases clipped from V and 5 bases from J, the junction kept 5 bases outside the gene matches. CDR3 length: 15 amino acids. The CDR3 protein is CASSSTGTNNSPLHF. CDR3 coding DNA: TGTGCCAGCAGTTCGACAGGGACTAATAATTCACCCCTCCACTTT.

The CDR3 sequence is CASSLGGKDCGYTF. CDR3 nucleotides: TGTGCCAGCAGCTTAGGGGGAAAGGACTGTGGCTACACCTTC. The chain carries TRBV11-2 and TRBJ1-2; D gene ambiguous. This CDR3 spans 14 amino acids. From germline, CDR1 is SGHAT and CDR2 FQNNGV. V lost 1 base and J lost 7, with 13 bases in between.

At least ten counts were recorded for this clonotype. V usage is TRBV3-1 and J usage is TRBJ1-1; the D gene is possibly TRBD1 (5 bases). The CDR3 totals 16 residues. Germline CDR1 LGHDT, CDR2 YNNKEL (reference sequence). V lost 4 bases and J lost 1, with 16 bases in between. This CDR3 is CASSPHIARANTEAFF. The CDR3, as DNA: TGTGCCAGCAGCCCACACATAGCCAGGGCGAACACTGAAGCTTTCTTT. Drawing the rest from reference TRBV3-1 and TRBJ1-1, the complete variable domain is DTAVSQTPKYLVTQMGNDKSIKCEQNLGHDTMYWYKQDSKKFLKIMFSYNNKELIINETVPNRFSPKSPDKAHLNLHINSLELGDSAVYFCASSPHIARANTEAFFGQGTRLTVV.

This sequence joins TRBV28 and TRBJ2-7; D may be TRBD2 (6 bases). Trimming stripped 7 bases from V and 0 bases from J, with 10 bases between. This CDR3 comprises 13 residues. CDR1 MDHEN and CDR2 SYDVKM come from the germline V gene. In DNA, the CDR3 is TGTGCCAGCACTGGGGGGACCTCCTACGAGCAGTACTTC. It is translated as CASTGGTSYEQYF.

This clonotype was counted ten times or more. The CDR3 nucleotides read TGTGCCAGCAGTGCTAAGACTAGCGGGAGGCAGTACTTC. Protein sequence: CASSAKTSGRQYF. V and J are TRBV12-3 or TRBV12-4 and TRBJ2-7; 12 nucleotides agree with TRBD2. The trim removed 5 bases at V and 9 bases at J, leaving 5 bases unmatched. CDR3 length: 13 residues.

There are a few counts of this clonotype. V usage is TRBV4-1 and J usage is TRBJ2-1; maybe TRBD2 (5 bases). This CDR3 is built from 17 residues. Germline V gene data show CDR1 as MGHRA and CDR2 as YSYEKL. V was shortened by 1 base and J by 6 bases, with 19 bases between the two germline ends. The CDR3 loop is CASSQVPIALSINEQFF. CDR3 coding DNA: TGCGCCAGCAGCCAAGTACCGATAGCGTTGAGTATCAATGAGCAGTTCTTC.

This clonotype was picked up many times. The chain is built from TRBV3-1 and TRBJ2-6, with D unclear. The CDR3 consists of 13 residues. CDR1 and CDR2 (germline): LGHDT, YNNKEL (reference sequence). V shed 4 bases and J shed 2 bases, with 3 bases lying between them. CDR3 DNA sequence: TGTGCCAGCAGCCGCCCTGGGGCCAACGTCCTGACTTTC. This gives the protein CASSRPGANVLTF.

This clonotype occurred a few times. The CDR3 DNA sequence: TGCGCCAGCAGAGGAGGAGGGCCGGGTACAGATACGCAGTATTTT. Translating it yields CASRGGGPGTDTQYF. The chain couples TRBV5-1 to TRBJ2-3; TRBD2 might be the D (6 bases). This CDR3 spans 15 amino acids. CDR1 is SGHRS, CDR2 YFSETQ, per germline. Trimming cost V 5 bases and J 3 bases, with 16 bases left between them.

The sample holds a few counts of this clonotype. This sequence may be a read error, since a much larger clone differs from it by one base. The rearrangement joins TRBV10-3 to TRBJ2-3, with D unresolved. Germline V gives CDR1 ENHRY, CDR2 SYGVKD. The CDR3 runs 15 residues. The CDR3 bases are TGTGCCATCAGTGATGTGGCTACGAGCACAGATACGGAGTATTTT. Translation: CAISDVATSTDTEYF.

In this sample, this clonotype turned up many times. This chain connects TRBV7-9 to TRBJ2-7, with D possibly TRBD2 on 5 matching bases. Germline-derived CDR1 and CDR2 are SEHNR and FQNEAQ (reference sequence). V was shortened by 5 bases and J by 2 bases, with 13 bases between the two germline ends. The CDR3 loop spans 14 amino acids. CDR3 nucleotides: TGTGCCAGCAGCCTCCGGACTGACACCTACGAGCAGTACTTC. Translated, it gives CASSLRTDTYEQYF.

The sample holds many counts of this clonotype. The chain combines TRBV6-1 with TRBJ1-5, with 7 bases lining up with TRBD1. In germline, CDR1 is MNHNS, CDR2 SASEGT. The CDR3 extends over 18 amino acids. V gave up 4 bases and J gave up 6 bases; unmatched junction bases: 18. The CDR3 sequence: CASSASSGTALGGQPQHF. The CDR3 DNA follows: TGTGCCAGCAGTGCATCCTCCGGGACAGCACTCGGGGGTCAGCCCCAGCATTTT.

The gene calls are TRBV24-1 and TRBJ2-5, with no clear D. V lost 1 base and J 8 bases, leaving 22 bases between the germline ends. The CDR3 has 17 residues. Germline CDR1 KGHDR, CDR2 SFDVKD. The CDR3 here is CATSDLGDQRRGETQYF. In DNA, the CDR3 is TGTGCCACCAGTGATTTAGGAGACCAACGGAGAGGAGAAACCCAGTACTTC.

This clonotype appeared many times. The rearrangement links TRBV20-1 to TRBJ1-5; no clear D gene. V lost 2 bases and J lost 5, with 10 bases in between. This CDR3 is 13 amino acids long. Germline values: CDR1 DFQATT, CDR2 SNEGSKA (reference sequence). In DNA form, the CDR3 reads TGCAGTGCTAGACCCGACGGGGATCAGCCCCAGCATTTT. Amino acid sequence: CSARPDGDQPQHF.

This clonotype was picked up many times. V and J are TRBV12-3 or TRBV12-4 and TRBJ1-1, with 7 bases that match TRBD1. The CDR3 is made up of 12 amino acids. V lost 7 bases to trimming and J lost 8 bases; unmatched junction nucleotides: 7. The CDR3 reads CASNEGAGEAFF. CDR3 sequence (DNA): TGTGCCAGCAACGAGGGGGCTGGGGAAGCTTTCTTT.

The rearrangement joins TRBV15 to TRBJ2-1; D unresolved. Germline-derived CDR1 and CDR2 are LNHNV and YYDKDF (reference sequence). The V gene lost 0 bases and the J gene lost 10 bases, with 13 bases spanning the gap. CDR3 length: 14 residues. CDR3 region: CATSRDVGPSEQFF. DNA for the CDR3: TGTGCCACCAGCAGAGATGTCGGCCCCTCGGAGCAGTTCTTC.